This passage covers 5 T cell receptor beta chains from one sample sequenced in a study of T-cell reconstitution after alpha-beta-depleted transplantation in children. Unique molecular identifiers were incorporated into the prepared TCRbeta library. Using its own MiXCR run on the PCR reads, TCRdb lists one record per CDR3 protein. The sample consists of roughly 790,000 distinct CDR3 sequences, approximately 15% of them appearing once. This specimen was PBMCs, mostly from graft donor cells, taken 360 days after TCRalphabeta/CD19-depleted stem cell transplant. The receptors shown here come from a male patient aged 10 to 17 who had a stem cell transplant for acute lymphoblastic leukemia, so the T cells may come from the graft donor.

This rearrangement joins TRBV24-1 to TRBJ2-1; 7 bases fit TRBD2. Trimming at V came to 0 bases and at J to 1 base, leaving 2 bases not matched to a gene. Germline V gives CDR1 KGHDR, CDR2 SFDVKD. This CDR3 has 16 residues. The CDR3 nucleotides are TGTGCCACCAGTGATTTGGGCGGGAGTTCCTACAATGAGCAGTTCTTC. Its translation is CATSDLGGSSYNEQFF.

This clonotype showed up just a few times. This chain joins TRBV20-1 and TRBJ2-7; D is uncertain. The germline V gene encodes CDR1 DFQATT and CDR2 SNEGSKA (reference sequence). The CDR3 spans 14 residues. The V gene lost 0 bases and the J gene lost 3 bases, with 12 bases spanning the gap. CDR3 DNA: TGCAGTGCTAGAGATCTCAGTTTGAGCTACGAGCAGTACTTC. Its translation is CSARDLSLSYEQYF.

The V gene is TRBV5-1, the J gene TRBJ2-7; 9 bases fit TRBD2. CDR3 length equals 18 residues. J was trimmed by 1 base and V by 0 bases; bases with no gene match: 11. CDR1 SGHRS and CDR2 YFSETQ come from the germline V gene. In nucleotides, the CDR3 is TGCGCCAGCAGCTTGGGAATCGCGGGACTAGCACCTTCCTACGAGCAGTACTTC. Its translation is CASSLGIAGLAPSYEQYF. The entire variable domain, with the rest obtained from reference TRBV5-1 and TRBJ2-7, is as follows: KAGVTQTPRYLIKTRGQQVTLSCSPISGHRSVSWYQQTPGQGLQFLFEYFSETQRNKGNFPGRFSGRQFSNSRSEMNVSTLELGDSALYLCASSLGIAGLAPSYEQYFGPGTRLTVT.

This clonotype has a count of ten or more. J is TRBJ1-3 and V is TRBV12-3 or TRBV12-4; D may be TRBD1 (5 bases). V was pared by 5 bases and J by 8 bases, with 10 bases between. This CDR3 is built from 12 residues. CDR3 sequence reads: CASSLMGDTIYF. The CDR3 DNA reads TGTGCCAGCAGTCTAATGGGGGACACCATATATTTT.

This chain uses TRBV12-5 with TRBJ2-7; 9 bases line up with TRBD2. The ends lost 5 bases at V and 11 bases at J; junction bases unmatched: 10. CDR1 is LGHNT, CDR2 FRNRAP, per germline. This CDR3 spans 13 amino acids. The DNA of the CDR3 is TGTGCTAGTGGTCTAGCGGGAAGACCCTGGGAGTACTTC. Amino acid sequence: CASGLAGRPWEYF. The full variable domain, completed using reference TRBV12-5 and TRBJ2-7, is DARVTQTPRHKVTEMGQEVTMRCQPILGHNTVFWYRQTMMQGLELLAYFRNRAPLDDSGMPKDRFSAEMPDATLATLKIQPSEPRDSAVYFCASGLAGRPWEYFGPGTRLTVT.